The T cell receptor beta chain described here comes from a study of shared clonotypes between healthy human individuals. The donors, healthy adults who were HIV-negative, had experienced no recent acute infections or vaccinations. Negatively enriched CD4+ T cells were divided by CD45RA into naive and memory. V was trimmed by 0 bases and J by 6 bases, leaving 13 bases between them. Germline CDR1 reads SGHNT; CDR2 reads YYREEE (reference sequence). The CDR3 covers 14 residues. Concerning this clone itself: What it binds is unknown.

Here immunoSEQ multiplex PCR was the method, and the copy in TCRdb shows in-frame clones only, minus some. Of some 1.1 million clones in the sample, roughly 80% were seen once. Points from the study as a whole: A reduction in generation probabilities was seen for non-shared clonotypes relative to those shared by all four donors.

The J gene is TRBJ2-7, the V gene TRBV5-4; possibly TRBD2 for D (5 bases). The sequencing sample was made of memory CD4+ T cells from PBMCs. Subset noted: CD45RA-negative fraction. The source is a young man in good health. Some clones in this sample may be carry-over from other donors' samples. As DNA, the CDR3 is TGTGCCAGCAGCTTGGGTCTAGCCTCGGGCGAGCAGTACTTC. It translates to CASSLGLASGEQYF. Using reference TRBV5-4 and TRBJ2-7 for the parts outside the CDR3, the full variable domain is ETGVTQSPTHLIKTRGQQVTLRCSSQSGHNTVSWYQQALGQGPQFIFQYYREEENGRGNFPPRFSGLQFPNYSSELNVNALELDDSALYLCASSLGLASGEQYFGPGTRLTVT.